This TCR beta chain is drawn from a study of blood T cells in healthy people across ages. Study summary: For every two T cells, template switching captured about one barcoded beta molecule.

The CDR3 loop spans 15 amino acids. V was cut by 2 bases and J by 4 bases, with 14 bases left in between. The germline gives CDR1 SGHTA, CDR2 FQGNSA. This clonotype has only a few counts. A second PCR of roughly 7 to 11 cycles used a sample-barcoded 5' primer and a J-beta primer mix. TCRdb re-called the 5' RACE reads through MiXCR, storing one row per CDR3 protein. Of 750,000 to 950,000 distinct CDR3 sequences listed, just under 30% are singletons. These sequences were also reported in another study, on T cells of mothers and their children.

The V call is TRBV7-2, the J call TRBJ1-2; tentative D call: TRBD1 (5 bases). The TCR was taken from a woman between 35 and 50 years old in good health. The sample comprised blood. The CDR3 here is CASSLTMDKFYGYTF. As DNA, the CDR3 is TGTGCCAGCAGCTTAACTATGGACAAATTCTATGGCTACACCTTC.